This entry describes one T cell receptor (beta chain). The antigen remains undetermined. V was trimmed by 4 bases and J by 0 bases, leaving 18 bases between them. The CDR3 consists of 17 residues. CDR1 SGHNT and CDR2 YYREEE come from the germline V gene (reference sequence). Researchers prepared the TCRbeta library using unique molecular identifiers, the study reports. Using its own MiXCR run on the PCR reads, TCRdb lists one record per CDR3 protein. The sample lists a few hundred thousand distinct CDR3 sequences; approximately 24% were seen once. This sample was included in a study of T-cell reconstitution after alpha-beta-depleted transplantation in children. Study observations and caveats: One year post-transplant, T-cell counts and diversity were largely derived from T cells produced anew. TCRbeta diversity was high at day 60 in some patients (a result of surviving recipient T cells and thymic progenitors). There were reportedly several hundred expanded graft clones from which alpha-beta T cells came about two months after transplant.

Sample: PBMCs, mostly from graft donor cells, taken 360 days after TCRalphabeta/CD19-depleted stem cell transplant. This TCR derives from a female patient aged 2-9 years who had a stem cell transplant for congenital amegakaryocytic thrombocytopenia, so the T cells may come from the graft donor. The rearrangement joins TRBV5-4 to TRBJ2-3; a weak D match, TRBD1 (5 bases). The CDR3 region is CASSRPLGQSSTDTQYF. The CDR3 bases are TGTGCCAGCAGCCGCCCATTGGGGCAGAGTAGCACAGATACGCAGTATTTT. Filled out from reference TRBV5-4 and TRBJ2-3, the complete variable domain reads ETGVTQSPTHLIKTRGQQVTLRCSSQSGHNTVSWYQQALGQGPQFIFQYYREEENGRGNFPPRFSGLQFPNYSSELNVNALELDDSALYLCASSRPLGQSSTDTQYFGPGTRLTVL.